The source of this T cell receptor beta chain is a study of T cell repertoires in cytomegalovirus infection. Study-wide context: Indicated by public TCR beta signatures were CMV infection and matching HLA type.

This clonotype appeared a few times. What it binds is not known. TCRdb recomputed calls from the reads with MiXCR, one row per CDR3 protein. The table shows 250,000 to 300,000 distinct CDR3 sequences, with 25% occurring only once. Findings and limits, study-wide: The ex vivo response was dominated by HLA-C-restricted CMV-specific TCR beta clonotypes. Cumulative frequency of public TCR beta families picked out carriers of CMV plus the relevant HLA.

Germline V lookup: CDR1 SGHNT, CDR2 YYREEE (reference sequence). Trimming stripped 1 base from V and 5 bases from J, with 13 bases between. The CDR3 runs to 15 residues. The sequenced material came from PBMCs. The genes are TRBV5-4 and TRBJ2-1, with a weak D call TRBD2 (5 bases). The sequence was obtained from a human donor in good health (CMV status not recorded). Some clones in this sample may be carry-over from other donors' samples. CDR3 in amino acids: CASSLLFGINNEQFF. The DNA of the CDR3 is TGTGCCAGCAGCTTGCTCTTCGGGATTAACAATGAGCAGTTCTTC.